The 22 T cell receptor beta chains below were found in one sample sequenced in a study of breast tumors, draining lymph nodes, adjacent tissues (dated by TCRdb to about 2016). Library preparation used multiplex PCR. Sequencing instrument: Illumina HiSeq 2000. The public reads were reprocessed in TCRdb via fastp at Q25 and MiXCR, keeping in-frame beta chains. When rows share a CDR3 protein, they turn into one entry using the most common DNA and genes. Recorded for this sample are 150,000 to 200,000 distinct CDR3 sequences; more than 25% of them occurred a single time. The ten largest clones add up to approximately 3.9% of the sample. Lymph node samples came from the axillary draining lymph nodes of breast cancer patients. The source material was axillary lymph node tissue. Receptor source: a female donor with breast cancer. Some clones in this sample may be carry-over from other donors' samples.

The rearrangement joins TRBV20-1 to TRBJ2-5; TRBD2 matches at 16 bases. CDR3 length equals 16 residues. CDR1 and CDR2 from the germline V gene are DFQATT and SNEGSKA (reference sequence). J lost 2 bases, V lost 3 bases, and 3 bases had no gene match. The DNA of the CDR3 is TGCAGTGCTAGGGGACTAGCGGGAGGGTATCAAGAGACCCAGTACTTC. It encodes CSARGLAGGYQETQYF.

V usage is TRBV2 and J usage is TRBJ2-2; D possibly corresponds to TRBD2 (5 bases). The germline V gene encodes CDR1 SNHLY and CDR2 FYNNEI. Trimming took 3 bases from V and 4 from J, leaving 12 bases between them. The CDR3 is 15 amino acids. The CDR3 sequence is CASSDARTLTGELFF. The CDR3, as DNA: TGTGCCAGCAGTGATGCTAGGACTCTCACCGGGGAGCTGTTTTTT.

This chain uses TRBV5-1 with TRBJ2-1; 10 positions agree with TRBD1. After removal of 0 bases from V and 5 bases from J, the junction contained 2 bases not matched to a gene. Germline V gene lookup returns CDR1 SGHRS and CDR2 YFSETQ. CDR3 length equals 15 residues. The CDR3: CASSLGDRGHNEQFF. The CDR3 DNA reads TGCGCCAGCAGCTTGGGGGACAGGGGCCACAATGAGCAGTTCTTC.

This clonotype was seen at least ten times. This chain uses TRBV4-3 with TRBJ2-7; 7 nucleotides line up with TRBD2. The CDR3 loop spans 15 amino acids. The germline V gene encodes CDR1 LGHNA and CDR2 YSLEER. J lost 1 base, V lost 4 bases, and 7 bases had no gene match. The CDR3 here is CASSPGEGFSYEQYF. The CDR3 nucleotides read TGCGCCAGCAGCCCGGGGGAGGGGTTTTCCTACGAGCAGTACTTC.

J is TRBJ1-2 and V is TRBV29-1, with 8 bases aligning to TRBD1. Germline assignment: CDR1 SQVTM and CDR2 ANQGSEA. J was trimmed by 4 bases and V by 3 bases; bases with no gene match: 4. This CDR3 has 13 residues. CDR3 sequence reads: CSVEAQGAYGYTF. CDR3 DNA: TGCAGCGTTGAGGCCCAGGGGGCCTATGGCTACACCTTC. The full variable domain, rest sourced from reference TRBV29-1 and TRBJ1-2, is SAVISQKPSRDICQRGTSLTIQCQVDSQVTMMFWYRQQPGQSLTLIATANQGSEATYESGFVIDKFPISRPNLTFSTLTVSNMSPEDSSIYLCSVEAQGAYGYTFGSGTRLTVV.

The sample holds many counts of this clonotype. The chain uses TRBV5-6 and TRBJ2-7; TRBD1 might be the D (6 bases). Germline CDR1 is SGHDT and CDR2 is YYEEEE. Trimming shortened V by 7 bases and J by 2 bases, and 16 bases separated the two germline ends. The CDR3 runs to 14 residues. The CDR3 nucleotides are TGTGCCAGCGGGATCGTCAGGGGAACCTACGAGCAGTACTTC. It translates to CASGIVRGTYEQYF.

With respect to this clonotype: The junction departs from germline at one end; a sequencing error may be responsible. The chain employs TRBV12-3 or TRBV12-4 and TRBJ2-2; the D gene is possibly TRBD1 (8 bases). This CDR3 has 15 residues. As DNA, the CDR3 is TGTGCCAGCAGTGACCTGGCAGGGGGCACCGGGGGGCTGCTTTTT. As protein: CASSDLAGGTGGLLF.

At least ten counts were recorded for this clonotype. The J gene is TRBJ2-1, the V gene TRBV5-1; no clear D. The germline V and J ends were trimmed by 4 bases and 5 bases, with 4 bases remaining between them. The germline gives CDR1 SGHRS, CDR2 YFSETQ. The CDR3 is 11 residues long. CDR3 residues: CASSAHNEQFF. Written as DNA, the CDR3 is TGCGCCAGCAGCGCACACAATGAGCAGTTCTTC.

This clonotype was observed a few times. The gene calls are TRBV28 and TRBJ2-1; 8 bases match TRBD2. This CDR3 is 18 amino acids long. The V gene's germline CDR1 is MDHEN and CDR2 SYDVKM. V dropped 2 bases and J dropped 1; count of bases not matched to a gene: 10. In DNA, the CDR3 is TGTGCCAGCAGTTTACCGGGAGGGCCCAACGGGTCCTACAATGAGCAGTTCTTC. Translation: CASSLPGGPNGSYNEQFF.

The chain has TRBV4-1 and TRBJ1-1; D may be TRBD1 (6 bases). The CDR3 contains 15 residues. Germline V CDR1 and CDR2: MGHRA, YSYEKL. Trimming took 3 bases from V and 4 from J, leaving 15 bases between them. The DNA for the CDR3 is TGCGCCAGCAGCCAGATCACAGGGCGGATCACTGAAGCTTTCTTT. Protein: CASSQITGRITEAFF.

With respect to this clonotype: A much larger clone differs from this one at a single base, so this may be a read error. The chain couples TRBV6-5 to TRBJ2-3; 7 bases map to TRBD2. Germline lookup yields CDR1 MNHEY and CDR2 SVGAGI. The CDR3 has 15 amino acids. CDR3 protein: CARSYSSGGTDTQYF. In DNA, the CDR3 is TGTGCCCGCAGTTACTCCAGCGGGGGCACAGATACGCAGTATTTT.

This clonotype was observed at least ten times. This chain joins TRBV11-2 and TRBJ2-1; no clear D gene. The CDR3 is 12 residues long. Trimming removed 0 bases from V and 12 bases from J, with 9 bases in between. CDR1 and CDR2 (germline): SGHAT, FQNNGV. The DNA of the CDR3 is TGTGCCAGCAGCTTAGACCATTCTGGGCAGTTCTTC. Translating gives CASSLDHSGQFF.

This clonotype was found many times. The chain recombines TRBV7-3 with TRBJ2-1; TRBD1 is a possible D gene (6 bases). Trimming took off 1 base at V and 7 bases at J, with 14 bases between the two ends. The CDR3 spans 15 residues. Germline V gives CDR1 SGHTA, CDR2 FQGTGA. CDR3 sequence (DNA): TGTGCCAGCAGCTTAATCCCGGGGCAGGGGAATGAGCAGTTCTTC. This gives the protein CASSLIPGQGNEQFF.

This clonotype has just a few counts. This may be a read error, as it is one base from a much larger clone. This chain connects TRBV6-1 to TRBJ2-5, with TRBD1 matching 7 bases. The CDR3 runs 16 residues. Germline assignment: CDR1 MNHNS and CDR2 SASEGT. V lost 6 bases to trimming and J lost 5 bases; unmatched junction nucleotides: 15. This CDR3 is CASRLMQGVGGETQYF. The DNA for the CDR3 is TGTGCCAGCAGACTAATGCAGGGGGTTGGCGGGGAGACCCAGTACTTC.

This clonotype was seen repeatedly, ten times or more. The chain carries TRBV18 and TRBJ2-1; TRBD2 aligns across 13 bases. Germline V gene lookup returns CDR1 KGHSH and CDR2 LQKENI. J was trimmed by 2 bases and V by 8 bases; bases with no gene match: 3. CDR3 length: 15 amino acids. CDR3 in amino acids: CASLGTSGAYNEQFF. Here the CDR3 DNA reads TGTGCCAGCCTAGGGACTAGCGGGGCCTACAATGAGCAGTTCTTC. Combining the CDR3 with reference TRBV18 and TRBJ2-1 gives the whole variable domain NAGVMQNPRHLVRRRGQEARLRCSPMKGHSHVYWYRQLPEEGLKFMVYLQKENIIDESGMPKERFSAEFPKEGPSILRIQQVVRGDSAAYFCASLGTSGAYNEQFFGPGTRLTVL.

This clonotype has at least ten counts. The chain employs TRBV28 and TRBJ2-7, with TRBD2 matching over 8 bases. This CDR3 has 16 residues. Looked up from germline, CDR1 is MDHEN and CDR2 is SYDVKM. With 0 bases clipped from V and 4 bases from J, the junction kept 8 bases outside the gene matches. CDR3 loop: CASSLWGAGVGYEQYF. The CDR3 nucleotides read TGTGCCAGCAGTTTATGGGGAGCGGGAGTCGGATACGAGCAGTACTTC.

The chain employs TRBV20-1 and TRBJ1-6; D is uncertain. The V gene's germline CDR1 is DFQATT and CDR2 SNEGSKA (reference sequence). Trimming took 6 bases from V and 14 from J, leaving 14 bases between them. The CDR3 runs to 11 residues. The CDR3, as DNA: TGCAGTGCCCTAGCCCGGGTGGCCCTCCACTTT. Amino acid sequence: CSALARVALHF.

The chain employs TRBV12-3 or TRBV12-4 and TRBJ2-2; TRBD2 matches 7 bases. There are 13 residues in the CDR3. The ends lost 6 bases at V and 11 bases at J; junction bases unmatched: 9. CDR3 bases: TGTGCCAGCAGCCTGGGACTAAAGGGTGAGCTGTTTTTT. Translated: CASSLGLKGELFF.

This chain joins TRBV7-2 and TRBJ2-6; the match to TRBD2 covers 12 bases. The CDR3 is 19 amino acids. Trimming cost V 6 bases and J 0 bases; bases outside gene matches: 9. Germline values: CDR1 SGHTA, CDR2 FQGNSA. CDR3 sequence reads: CASRSSGGALRSGANVLTF. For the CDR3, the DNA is TGTGCCAGCAGGTCTAGCGGGGGGGCGCTACGCTCTGGGGCCAACGTCCTGACTTTC.

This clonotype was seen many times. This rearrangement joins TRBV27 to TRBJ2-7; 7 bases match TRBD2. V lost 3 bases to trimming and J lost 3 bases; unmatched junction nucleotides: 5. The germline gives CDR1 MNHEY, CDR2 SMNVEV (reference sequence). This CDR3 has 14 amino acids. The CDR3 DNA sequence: TGTGCCAGCAGTTTCGCGGCTAGCGGCTACGAGCAGTACTTC. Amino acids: CASSFAASGYEQYF.

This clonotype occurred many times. CDR3 nucleotides: TGTGCCAGCAGCCCCGGGCCCTCGATGTGGAAACTGTTTTTT. It codes for CASSPGPSMWKLFF. V gene TRBV28 combines with J gene TRBJ1-4; D remains ambiguous. This CDR3 comprises 14 residues. The V end was cut by 6 bases, the J end by 11 bases, with 19 bases between. Germline-derived CDR1 and CDR2 are MDHEN and SYDVKM.

The CDR3 DNA reads as TGTGCCAGCAGTGGGTTAGGCTATGGCTACACCTTC. Translated, it gives CASSGLGYGYTF. The rearrangement joins TRBV5-5 to TRBJ1-2; D unclear. The CDR3 covers 12 residues. Germline values: CDR1 SGHKS, CDR2 YYEKEE (reference sequence). With 5 bases removed from V and 4 bases from J, the gap between germline ends came to 9 bases.